This is a list of T cell receptor beta chains from one sample in a study of post-analysis software for immune sequencing data. Each CDR3 protein gets one entry after TCRdb re-called the PCR reads with MiXCR. Of 380,000 or so distinct CDR3 sequences in the sample, roughly 36% were seen once. Material: blood. The receptors originated from a girl aged 5-17 years with multiple sclerosis. CDR3s include the opening cysteine and the closing phenylalanine or tryptophan. Some rows have no size entry. The others give once, few or many, or a class for an expanded clone.

v_gene: TRBV6-6; j_gene: TRBJ1-2; abundance: few; CDR3aa: CASSTTGYYGYTF
v_gene: TRBV10-3; j_gene: TRBJ2-2; abundance: few; CDR3aa: CALTRGFGGELFF
v_gene: TRBV20-1; j_gene: TRBJ2-3; abundance: few; CDR3aa: CSAHTGGGLTDTQYF
v_gene: TRBV15; j_gene: TRBJ1-6; abundance: -; CDR3aa: CATSSAPPGQGGSPLHF
v_gene: TRBV20-1; j_gene: TRBJ1-4; abundance: -; CDR3aa: CSARGKPEKLFF
v_gene: TRBV4-2; j_gene: TRBJ2-7; abundance: -; CDR3aa: CASSQTSGLEYEQYF
v_gene: TRBV10-3; j_gene: TRBJ2-2; abundance: -; CDR3aa: CAISISTVGTGERFF
v_gene: TRBV7-9; j_gene: TRBJ1-1; abundance: -; CDR3aa: CASSLRKDEAFF
v_gene: TRBV29-1; j_gene: TRBJ2-3; abundance: few; CDR3aa: CSVKGRSTDTQYF
v_gene: TRBV12-3/TRBV12-4; j_gene: TRBJ2-3; abundance: few; CDR3aa: CASSLVGGKQYF
v_gene: TRBV5-1; j_gene: TRBJ1-1; abundance: few; CDR3aa: CASLVGPMNTEAFF
v_gene: TRBV12-3/TRBV12-4; j_gene: TRBJ1-2; abundance: few; CDR3aa: CASTRFADTNYGYTF
v_gene: TRBV4-2; j_gene: TRBJ2-1; abundance: many; CDR3aa: CASSQTTGTSGYNEQFF
v_gene: TRBV4-2; j_gene: TRBJ1-6; abundance: -; CDR3aa: CASSQVESLMGSPLHF
v_gene: TRBV4-1; j_gene: TRBJ1-1; abundance: many; CDR3aa: CASSQGSQTYEAFF
v_gene: TRBV2; j_gene: TRBJ1-2; abundance: few; CDR3aa: CARSWEDRPGASIRYAGYTF
v_gene: TRBV6-5; j_gene: TRBJ2-1; abundance: -; CDR3aa: CASSYSLAGGSYNEQFF
v_gene: TRBV4-2; j_gene: -; abundance: few; CDR3aa: CASSQVGSRETQYF
v_gene: TRBV6-5; j_gene: TRBJ1-1; abundance: -; CDR3aa: CASFGGAHDMNTEAFF
v_gene: TRBV11-1; j_gene: TRBJ1-2; abundance: -; CDR3aa: CASSFDRADSYGYTF
v_gene: TRBV5-1; j_gene: TRBJ2-3; abundance: few; CDR3aa: CASSLVWEPVAGGDTQYF
v_gene: TRBV27; j_gene: TRBJ2-7; abundance: -; CDR3aa: CASSPSPVQALSSYEQYF
v_gene: TRBV6-2/TRBV6-3; j_gene: TRBJ2-7; abundance: -; CDR3aa: CASSSGTSGSYEQYF
v_gene: TRBV20-1; j_gene: TRBJ1-2; abundance: -; CDR3aa: CSAREAGTGSGYTF
v_gene: TRBV2; j_gene: TRBJ2-7; abundance: -; CDR3aa: CASRGRAGRLGEQYF
v_gene: TRBV20-1; j_gene: TRBJ2-7; abundance: many; CDR3aa: CSAAAGADYEQYF
v_gene: TRBV6-7; j_gene: TRBJ2-1; abundance: -; CDR3aa: CASPSGGPQFF
v_gene: TRBV29-1; j_gene: TRBJ1-2; abundance: -; CDR3aa: CSVEDYGGAIYGYTF
v_gene: TRBV20-1; j_gene: TRBJ1-1; abundance: once; CDR3aa: CSARGQGGLSDTEAFF
v_gene: TRBV12-3/TRBV12-4; j_gene: TRBJ2-3; abundance: few; CDR3aa: CASSSKRGGPDTQYF
v_gene: TRBV5-1; j_gene: TRBJ2-4; abundance: -; CDR3aa: CASSLEAGAKNIQYF
v_gene: TRBV6-1; j_gene: TRBJ2-7; abundance: -; CDR3aa: CASSEPITGVIAYEQYF
v_gene: TRBV4-2; j_gene: TRBJ2-5; abundance: -; CDR3aa: CASSQEGASTETQYF
v_gene: TRBV6-2/TRBV6-3; j_gene: TRBJ2-7; abundance: many; CDR3aa: CASRSLDGYRGSYEQYF
v_gene: TRBV2; j_gene: TRBJ2-7; abundance: few; CDR3aa: CASRQYLYYEQYF
v_gene: TRBV19; j_gene: TRBJ2-3; abundance: -; CDR3aa: CASSRGSGNTQYF
v_gene: TRBV24-1; j_gene: TRBJ2-3; abundance: -; CDR3aa: CATSDLGAPDTQYF
v_gene: TRBV12-3/TRBV12-4; j_gene: TRBJ2-1; abundance: few; CDR3aa: CASSLNPGTGGYNEQFF
v_gene: TRBV12-3/TRBV12-4; j_gene: TRBJ2-5; abundance: once; CDR3aa: CASSSGGDGETQYF
v_gene: TRBV20-1; j_gene: TRBJ2-7; abundance: medium-sized; CDR3aa: CSARRGGHSDEQYF